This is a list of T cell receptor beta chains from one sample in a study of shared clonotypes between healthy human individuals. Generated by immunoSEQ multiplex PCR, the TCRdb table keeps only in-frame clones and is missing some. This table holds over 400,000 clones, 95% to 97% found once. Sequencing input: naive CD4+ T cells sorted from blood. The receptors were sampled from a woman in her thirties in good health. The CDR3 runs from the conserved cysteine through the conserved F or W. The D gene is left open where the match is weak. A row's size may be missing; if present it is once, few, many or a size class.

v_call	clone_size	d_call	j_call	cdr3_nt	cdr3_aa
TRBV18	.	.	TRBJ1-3	TGTGCCAGCTCACCGGGGCTTGGAAACACCATATATTTT	CASSPGLGNTIYF
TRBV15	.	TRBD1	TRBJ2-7	TGTGCCACCAGCGAGGGACAGGGGGGTTACGAGCAGTACTTC	CATSEGQGGYEQYF
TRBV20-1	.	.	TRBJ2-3	TGCAGTGCCGCACTGGGAGATACGCAGTATTTT	CSAALGDTQYF
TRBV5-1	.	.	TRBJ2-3	TGCGCCAGCAGCTTGAGCCTAGCCACAGATACGCAGTATTTT	CASSLSLATDTQYF
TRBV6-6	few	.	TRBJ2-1	TGTGCCAGCAGGACTTTAGACAATGAGCAGTTCTTC	CASRTLDNEQFF
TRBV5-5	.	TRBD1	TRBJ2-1	TGTGCCAGCAGTCATGGACAGGGCAAATACAATGAGCAGTTCTTC	CASSHGQGKYNEQFF
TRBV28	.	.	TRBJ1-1	TGTGCCAGCAGTCTACTCACTGAAGCTTTCTTT	CASSLLTEAFF
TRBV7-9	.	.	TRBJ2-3	TGTGCCAGCAGCATCAGAGGGGATTCAGATACGCAGTATTTT	CASSIRGDSDTQYF
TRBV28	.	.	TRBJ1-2	TGTGCCAGCAGTTTATGGGACGTAGGCTCGGGGGCCCTCTATGGCTACACCTTC	CASSLWDVGSGALYGYTF
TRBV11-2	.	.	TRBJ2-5	TGTGCCAGCAGCTTCACGGGGAGGCCGAAACAGTACTTC	CASSFTGRPKQYF
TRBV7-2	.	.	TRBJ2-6	TGTGCCAGCAGCTCGGGCCCACCGATCTCTGGGGCCAACGTCCTGACTTTC	CASSSGPPISGANVLTF
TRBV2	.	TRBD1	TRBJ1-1	TGTGCCAGCAGTCGGGACAGGGGGTCGGCTGAAGCTTTCTTT	CASSRDRGSAEAFF
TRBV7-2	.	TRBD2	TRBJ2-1	TGTGCCAGCACCTTCTTGGCGGGAGCGAACAATGAGCAGTTCTTC	CASTFLAGANNEQFF
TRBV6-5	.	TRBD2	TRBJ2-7	TGTGCCAGCAGGGGACTAGCGGGGCCCTACGAGCAGTACTTC	CASRGLAGPYEQYF
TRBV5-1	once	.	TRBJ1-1	TGCGCCAGCAGCGCCCAGGGAGAAATGAACACTGAAGCTTTCTTT	CASSAQGEMNTEAFF
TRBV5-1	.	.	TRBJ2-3	TGCGCCAGCAGCTTGGTGCCGGGGACGGGCACAGATACGCAGTATTTT	CASSLVPGTGTDTQYF
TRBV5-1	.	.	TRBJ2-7	TGCGCCAGCGGGGATGGTAGTACCCTTGGGGAGCAGTACTTC	CASGDGSTLGEQYF
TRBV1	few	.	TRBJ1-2	TGCACCAGCAGCCAAGGGCCAGGGATCTATGGCTACACCTTC	CTSSQGPGIYGYTF
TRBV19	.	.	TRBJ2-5	TGTGCCAGTAGTATGTATGAACAAGAGACCCAGTACTTC	CASSMYEQETQYF
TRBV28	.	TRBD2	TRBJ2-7	TGTGCCAGCAGTCCTCCGGGACTAGCGGCCCCCGAGCAGTACTTC	CASSPPGLAAPEQYF
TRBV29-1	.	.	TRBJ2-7	TGCAGCGTTCTGTACGTCGGGGGATCCGAGCAGTACTTC	CSVLYVGGSEQYF